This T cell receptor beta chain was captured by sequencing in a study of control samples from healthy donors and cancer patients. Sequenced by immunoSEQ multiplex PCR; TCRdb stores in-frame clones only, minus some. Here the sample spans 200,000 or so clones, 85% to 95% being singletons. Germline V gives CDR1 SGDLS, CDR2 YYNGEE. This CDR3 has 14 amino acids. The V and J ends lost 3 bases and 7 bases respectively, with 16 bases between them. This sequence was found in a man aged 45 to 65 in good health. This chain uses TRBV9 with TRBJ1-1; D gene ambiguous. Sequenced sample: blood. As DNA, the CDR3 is TGTGCCAGCAGCGCCATAGGCAGGCCGGATGAAGCTTTCTTT. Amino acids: CASSAIGRPDEAFF. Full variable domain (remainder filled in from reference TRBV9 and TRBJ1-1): DSGVTQTPKHLITATGQRVTLRCSPRSGDLSVYWYQQSLDQGLQFLIQYYNGEERAKGNILERFSAQQFPDLHSELNLSSLELGDSALYFCASSAIGRPDEAFFGQGTRLTVV.